This T cell receptor (beta chain) came from a study of T-cell memory formation after mild COVID-19. 5'RACE with constant-segment primers built TCRalpha and TCRbeta cDNA libraries with UMIs. Each CDR3 protein is one row after TCRdb ran MiXCR on the 5' RACE reads. Among about 500,000 distinct CDR3 sequences listed, roughly 20% were seen once. The table lists this clonotype with a few counts. Trimming at V came to 5 bases and at J to 4 bases, leaving 8 bases not matched to a gene. There are 15 residues in the CDR3. Germline CDR1 reads MNHEY; CDR2 reads SMNVEV (reference sequence). The chain joins TRBV27 to TRBJ2-5; 9 nucleotides align to TRBD2. Material for sequencing was PBMCs or a T cell subset sorted from them (not recorded which). The clonotype originates from an adult woman who had mild COVID-19 (a few samples of this study predate the infection). Cell type and time point are not known. CDR3 bases: TGTGCCAGCAGTCCGGCGGGGGGGCCTCGAGAGACCCAGTACTTC. Translating it yields CASSPAGGPRETQYF.